The present TCR beta chain was sequenced within a study of shared clonotypes between healthy human individuals. In the original processing: With immunoSEQ giving junction-only sequences and no quality scores, filtering differed. Sequencing used immunoSEQ multiplex PCR; TCRdb keeps in-frame clones, though not all of them. V and J calls and clone size come straight from that table; D and trimming were deduced from the DNA. This sample has 740,000 or so clones, with roughly 73% found just once. CDR1 is MNHNS, CDR2 SASEGT, per germline. This CDR3 has 15 amino acids. The trim removed 1 base at V and 3 bases at J, leaving 5 bases unmatched.

The TCR originated in a woman in her thirties in good health. Sequenced sample: memory CD4+ T cells sorted from blood. Subset in this sample: CD45RA-negative fraction. J is TRBJ2-7 and V is TRBV6-1; 8 positions match TRBD2. CDR3 sequence: CASSEGREAVYEQYF. The CDR3 DNA reads TGTGCCAGCAGTGAAGGGCGGGAGGCCGTCTACGAGCAGTACTTC.